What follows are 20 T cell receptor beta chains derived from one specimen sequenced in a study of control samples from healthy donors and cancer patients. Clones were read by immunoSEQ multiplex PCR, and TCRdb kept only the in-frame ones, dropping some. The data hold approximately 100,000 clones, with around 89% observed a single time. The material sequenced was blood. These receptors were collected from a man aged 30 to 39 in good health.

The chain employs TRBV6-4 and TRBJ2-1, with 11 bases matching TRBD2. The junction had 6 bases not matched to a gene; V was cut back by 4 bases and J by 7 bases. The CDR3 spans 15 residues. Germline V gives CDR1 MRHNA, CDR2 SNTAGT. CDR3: CASSVRLAGPNEQFF. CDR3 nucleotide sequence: TGTGCCAGCAGTGTTCGACTAGCGGGACCTAATGAGCAGTTCTTC.

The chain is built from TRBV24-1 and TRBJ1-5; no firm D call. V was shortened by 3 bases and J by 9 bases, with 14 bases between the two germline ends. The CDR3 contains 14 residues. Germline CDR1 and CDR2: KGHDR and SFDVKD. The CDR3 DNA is TGTGCCACCAGTGATATGAGGGTAGGCTCGCCCCAGCATTTT. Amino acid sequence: CATSDMRVGSPQHF.

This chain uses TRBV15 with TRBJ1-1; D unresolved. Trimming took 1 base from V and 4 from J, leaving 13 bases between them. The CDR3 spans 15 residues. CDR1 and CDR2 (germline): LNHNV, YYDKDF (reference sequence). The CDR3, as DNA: TGTGCCACCAGCAGAGCCCCGTCGGGAAGCACTGAAGCTTTCTTT. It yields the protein CATSRAPSGSTEAFF.

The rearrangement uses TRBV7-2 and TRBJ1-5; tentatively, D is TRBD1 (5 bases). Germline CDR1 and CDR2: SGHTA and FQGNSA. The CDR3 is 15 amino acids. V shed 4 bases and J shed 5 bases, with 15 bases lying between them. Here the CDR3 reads CASSSPGGDDQPQHF. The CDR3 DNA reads TGTGCCAGCAGCTCCCCCGGGGGGGATGATCAGCCCCAGCATTTT.

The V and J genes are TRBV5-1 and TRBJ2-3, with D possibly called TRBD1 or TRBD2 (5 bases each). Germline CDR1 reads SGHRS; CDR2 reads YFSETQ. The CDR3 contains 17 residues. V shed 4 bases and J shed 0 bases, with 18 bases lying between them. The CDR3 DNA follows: TGCGCCAGCAGCCGGAATCGTAACGGGGCTAGCACAGATACGCAGTATTTT. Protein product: CASSRNRNGASTDTQYF.

Here the CDR3 reads CASSQVVRGEKLFF. CDR3 nucleotide sequence: TGTGCCAGCAGCCAGGTGGTTCGGGGGGAAAAACTGTTTTTT. The chain employs TRBV3-1 (or the pseudogene TRBV3-2) and TRBJ1-4, with D perhaps matching TRBD1 (5 bases). The CDR3 has 14 amino acids. Germline V gene sequence: CDR1 LGHDT, CDR2 YNNKEL (reference sequence). The V end was cut by 3 bases, the J end by 8 bases, with 13 bases between.

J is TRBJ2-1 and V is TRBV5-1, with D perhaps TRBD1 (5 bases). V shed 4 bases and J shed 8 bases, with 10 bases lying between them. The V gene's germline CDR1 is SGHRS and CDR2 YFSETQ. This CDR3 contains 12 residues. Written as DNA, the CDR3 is TGCGCCAGCAGCCTACAGGATTATGAGCAGTTCTTC. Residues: CASSLQDYEQFF.

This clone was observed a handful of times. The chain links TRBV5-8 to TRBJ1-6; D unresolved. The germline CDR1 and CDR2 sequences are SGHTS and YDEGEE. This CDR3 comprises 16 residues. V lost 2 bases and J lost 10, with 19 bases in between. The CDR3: CASSFRTSTPGSPLHF. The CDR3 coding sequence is TGTGCCAGCAGCTTCAGAACATCGACGCCGGGGTCACCCCTCCACTTT.

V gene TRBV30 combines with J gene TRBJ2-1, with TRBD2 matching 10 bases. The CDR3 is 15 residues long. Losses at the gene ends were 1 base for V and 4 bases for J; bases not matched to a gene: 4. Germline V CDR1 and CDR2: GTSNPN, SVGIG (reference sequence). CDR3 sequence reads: CAWSGGLASYNEQFF. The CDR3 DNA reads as TGTGCCTGGAGTGGGGGACTAGCGAGTTACAATGAGCAGTTCTTC.

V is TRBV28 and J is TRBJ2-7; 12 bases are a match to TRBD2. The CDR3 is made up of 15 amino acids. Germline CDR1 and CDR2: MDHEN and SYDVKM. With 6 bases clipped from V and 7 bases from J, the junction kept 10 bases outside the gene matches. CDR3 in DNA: TGTGCCAGCAGCCTGACTAGCGGGAGTTTGGGTGAGCAGTACTTC. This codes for CASSLTSGSLGEQYF.

CDR3 bases: TGTGCCAGCAGTTTAGGTGCGGGGGGGCAGTACAATGAGCAGTTCTTC. This codes for CASSLGAGGQYNEQFF. The chain uses TRBV27 and TRBJ2-1; TRBD2 matches 9 bases. This CDR3 spans 16 amino acids. Germline assignment: CDR1 MNHEY and CDR2 SMNVEV (reference sequence). The V segment lost 2 bases and the J segment 4 bases; nucleotides outside the gene matches: 6.

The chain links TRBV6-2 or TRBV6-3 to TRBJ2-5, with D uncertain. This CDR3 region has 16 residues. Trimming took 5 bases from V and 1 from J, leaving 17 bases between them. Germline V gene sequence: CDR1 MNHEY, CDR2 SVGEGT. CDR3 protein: CASSPPTSGLQETQYF. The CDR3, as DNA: TGTGCCAGCAGTCCCCCTACCTCCGGGCTCCAAGAGACCCAGTACTTC.

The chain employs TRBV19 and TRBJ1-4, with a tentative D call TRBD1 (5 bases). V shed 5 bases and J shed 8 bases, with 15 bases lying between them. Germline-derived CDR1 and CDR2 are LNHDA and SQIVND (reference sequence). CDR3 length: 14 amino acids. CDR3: CASSPSGGWEKLFF. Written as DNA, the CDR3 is TGTGCCAGTAGTCCCTCCGGGGGTTGGGAAAAACTGTTTTTT.

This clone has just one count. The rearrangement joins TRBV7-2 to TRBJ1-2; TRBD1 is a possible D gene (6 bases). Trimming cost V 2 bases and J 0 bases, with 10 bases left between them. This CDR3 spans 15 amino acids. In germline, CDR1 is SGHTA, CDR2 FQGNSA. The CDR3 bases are TGTGCCAGCAGCTTACAGGGGCGGACTAACTATGGCTACACCTTC. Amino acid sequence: CASSLQGRTNYGYTF.

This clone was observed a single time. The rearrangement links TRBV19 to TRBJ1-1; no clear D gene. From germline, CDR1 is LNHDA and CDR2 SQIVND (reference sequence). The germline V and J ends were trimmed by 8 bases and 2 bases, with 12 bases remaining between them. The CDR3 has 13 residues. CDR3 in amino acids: CASRLRANTEAFF. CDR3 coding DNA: TGTGCCAGTCGGCTCCGGGCTAACACTGAAGCTTTCTTT.

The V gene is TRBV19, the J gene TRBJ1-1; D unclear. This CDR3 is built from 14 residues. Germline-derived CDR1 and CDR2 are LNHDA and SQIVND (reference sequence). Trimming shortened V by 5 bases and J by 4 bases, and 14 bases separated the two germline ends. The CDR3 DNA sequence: TGTGCCAGTAGTCCCTGGAATACGGGCACTGAAGCTTTCTTT. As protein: CASSPWNTGTEAFF.

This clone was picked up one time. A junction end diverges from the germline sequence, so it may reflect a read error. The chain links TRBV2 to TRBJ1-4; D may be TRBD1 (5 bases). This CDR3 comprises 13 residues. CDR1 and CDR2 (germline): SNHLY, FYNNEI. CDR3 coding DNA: TGTGCCAGCACTCGGGACCAAGCGTTCGGGGTGATTTTT. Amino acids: CASTRDQAFGVIF.

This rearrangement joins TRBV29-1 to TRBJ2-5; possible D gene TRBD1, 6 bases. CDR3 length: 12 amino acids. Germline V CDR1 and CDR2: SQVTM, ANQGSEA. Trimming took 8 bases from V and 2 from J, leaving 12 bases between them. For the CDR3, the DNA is TGCAGCATAAAGACAGGACAAGAGACCCAGTACTTC. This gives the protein CSIKTGQETQYF.

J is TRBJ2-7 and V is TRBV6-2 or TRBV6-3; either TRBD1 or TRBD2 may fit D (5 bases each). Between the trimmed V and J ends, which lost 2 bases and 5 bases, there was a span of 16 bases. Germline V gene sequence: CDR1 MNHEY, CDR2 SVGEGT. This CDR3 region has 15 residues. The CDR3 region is CASSYGDGHADEQYF. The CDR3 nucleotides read TGTGCCAGCAGTTACGGGGACGGCCACGCGGACGAGCAGTACTTC.

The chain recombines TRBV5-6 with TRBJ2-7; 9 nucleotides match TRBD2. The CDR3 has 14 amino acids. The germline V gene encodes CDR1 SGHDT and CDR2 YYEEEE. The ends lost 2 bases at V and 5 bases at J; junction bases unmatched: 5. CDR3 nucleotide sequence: TGTGCCAGCAGCTTAATTGCGGGAGGGAACGAGCAGTACTTC. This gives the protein CASSLIAGGNEQYF.